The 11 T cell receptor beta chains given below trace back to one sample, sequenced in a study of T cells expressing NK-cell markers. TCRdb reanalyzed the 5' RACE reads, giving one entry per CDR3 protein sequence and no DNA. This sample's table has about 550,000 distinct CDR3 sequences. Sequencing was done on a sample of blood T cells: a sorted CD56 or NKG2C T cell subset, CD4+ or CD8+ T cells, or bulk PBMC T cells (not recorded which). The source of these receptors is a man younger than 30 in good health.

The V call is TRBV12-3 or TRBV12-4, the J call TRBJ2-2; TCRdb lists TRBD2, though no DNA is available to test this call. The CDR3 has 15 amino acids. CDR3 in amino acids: CASSPSGRHTGELFF.

The CDR3 here is CSVRLQVNTDTQYF. The rearrangement links TRBV29-1 to TRBJ2-3. Germline V gives CDR1 SQVTM, CDR2 ANQGSEA. The length of the CDR3 is 14 residues.

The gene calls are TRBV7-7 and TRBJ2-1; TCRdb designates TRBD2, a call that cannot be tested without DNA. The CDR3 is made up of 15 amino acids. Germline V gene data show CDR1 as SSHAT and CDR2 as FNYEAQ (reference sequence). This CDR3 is CASSLGLAGVHEQFF.

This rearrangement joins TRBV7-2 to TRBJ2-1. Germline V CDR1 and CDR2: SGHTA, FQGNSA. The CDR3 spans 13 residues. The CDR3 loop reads CASSLPSSNEQFF.

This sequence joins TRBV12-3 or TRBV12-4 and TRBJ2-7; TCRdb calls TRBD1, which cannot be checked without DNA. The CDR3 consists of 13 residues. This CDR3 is CASSEIQGYEQYF.

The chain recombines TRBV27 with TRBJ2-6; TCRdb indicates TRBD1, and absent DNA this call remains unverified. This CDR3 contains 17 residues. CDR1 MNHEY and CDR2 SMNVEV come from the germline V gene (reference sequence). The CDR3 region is CASSYLGAHSGANVLTF.

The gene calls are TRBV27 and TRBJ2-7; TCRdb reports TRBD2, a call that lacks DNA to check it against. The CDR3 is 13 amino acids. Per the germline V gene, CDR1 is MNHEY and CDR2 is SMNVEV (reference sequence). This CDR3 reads CASSYDGSGEQYF.

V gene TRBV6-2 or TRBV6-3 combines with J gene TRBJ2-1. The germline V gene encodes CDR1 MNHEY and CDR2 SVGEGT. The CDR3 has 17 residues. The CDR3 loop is CASSYSKSGSSYNEQFF.

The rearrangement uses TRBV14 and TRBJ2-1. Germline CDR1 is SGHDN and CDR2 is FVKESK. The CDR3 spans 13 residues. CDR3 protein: CASSQDRVYEQFF.

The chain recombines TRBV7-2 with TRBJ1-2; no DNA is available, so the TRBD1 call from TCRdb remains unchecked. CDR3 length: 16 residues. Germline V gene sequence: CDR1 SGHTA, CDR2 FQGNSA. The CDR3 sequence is CASSHSAIVGGYGYTF.

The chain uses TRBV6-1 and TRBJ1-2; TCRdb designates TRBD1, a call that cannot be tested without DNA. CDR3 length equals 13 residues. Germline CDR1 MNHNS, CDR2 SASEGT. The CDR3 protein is CASSLGQRLGYTF.